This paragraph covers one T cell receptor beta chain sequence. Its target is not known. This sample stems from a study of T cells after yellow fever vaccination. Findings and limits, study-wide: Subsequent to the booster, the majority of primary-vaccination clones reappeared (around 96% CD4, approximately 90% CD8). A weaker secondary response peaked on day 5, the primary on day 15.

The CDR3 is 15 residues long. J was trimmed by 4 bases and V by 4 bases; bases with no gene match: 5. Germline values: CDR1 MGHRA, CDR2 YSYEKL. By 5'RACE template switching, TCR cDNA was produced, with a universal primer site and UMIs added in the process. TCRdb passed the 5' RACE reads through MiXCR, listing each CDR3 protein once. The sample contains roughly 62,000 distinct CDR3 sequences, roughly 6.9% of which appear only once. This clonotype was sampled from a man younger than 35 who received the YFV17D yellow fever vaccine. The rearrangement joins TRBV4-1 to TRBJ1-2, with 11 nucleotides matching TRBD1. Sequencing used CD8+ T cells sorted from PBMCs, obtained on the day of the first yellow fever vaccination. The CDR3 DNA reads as TGCGCCAGCAGCCTCAGGACAGGGGGCAGCTATGGCTACACCTTC. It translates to CASSLRTGGSYGYTF.